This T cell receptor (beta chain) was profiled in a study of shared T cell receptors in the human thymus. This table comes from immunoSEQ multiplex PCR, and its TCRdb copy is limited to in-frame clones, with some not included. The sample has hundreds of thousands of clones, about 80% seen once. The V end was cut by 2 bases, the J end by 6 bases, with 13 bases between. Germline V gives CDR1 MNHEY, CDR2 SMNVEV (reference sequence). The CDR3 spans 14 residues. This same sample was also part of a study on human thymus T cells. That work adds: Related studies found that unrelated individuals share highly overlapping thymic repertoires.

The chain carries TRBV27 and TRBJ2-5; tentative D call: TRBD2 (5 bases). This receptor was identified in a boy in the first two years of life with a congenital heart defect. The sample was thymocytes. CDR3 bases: TGTGCCAGCAGTTTAGGTCTAGCAGTTAAGACCCAGTACTTC. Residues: CASSLGLAVKTQYF.